These 29 T cell receptor beta chains originate from one sample sequenced in a study of blood T cell repertoires in COVID-19. Generated by immunoSEQ multiplex PCR, the TCRdb table keeps only in-frame clones and is missing some. Of under 150,000 clones in the sample, roughly 79% are singletons; the top ten hold under 14%. The sample taken for sequencing was peripheral blood. These receptors were taken from a human donor in a cohort sampled during active COVID-19.

This clone has a handful of counts. The rearrangement links TRBV7-9 to TRBJ1-2; tentatively, D is TRBD1 (6 bases). Deletions cut 3 bases from V and 8 bases from J, with 22 bases between. The germline gives CDR1 SEHNR, CDR2 FQNEAQ (reference sequence). The CDR3 contains 16 residues. This CDR3 reads CASSLGRSRGRPGYTF. In DNA form, the CDR3 reads TGTGCCAGCAGCTTGGGGAGAAGCAGGGGCCGACCCGGCTACACCTTC.

The V call is TRBV27, the J call TRBJ2-7, with TRBD1 matching over 9 bases. The trim removed 5 bases at V and 3 bases at J, leaving 8 bases unmatched. Germline-derived CDR1 and CDR2 are MNHEY and SMNVEV (reference sequence). The CDR3 runs to 15 residues. The DNA of the CDR3 is TGTGCCAGCAGTCGGACAGGGGCTTTCGTCTACGAGCAGTACTTC. Its protein product is CASSRTGAFVYEQYF.

This chain links TRBV5-1 with TRBJ2-3; D may be TRBD1 (5 bases). The CDR3 spans 15 residues. Between the trimmed V and J ends, which lost 4 bases and 9 bases, there was a span of 21 bases. Germline values: CDR1 SGHRS, CDR2 YFSETQ. As DNA, the CDR3 is TGCGCCAGCAGCGTTGCCCCGCCAGACAGTTCAACGCAGTATTTT. Residues: CASSVAPPDSSTQYF.

The chain is built from TRBV7-6 and TRBJ2-2, with D hard to call. Germline lookup yields CDR1 SGHVS and CDR2 FNYEAQ. Trimming shortened V by 1 base and J by 4 bases, and 13 bases separated the two germline ends. The CDR3 contains 16 residues. The CDR3 bases are TGTGCCAGCAGCTTAGTGGCTAGAGTTGGCACCGGGGAGCTGTTTTTT. It encodes CASSLVARVGTGELFF.

The chain recombines TRBV27 with TRBJ1-5; TRBD1 agrees at 8 bases. Trimming removed 6 bases from V and 3 bases from J; junction bases left unmatched: 7. From germline, CDR1 is MNHEY and CDR2 SMNVEV (reference sequence). This CDR3 has 15 residues. The CDR3 sequence: CASSSGTGNNQPQHF. CDR3 bases: TGTGCCAGCAGCTCCGGGACAGGAAACAATCAGCCCCAGCATTTT.

The chain employs TRBV5-1 and TRBJ2-7, with D tentatively TRBD1 (5 bases). Germline CDR1 and CDR2: SGHRS and YFSETQ. V was shortened by 4 bases and J by 4 bases, with 18 bases between the two germline ends. The CDR3 is 15 residues long. Here the CDR3 reads CASSPLDTINYEQYF. The DNA for the CDR3 is TGCGCCAGCAGCCCCCTGGACACGATAAATTACGAGCAGTACTTC.

V usage is TRBV12-3 or TRBV12-4 and J usage is TRBJ1-1, with D possibly matching TRBD1 (5 bases). The CDR3 contains 13 residues. Trimming stripped 1 base from V and 4 bases from J, with 7 bases between. Written as DNA, the CDR3 is TGTGCCAGCAGTTTAGTGCAGGGCACTGAAGCTTTCTTT. This codes for CASSLVQGTEAFF.

The V and J genes are TRBV7-2 and TRBJ2-7; 12 bases match TRBD2. Germline CDR1 is SGHTA and CDR2 is FQGNSA. The V and J ends lost 5 bases and 13 bases, in that order; junction bases with no gene match: 9. This CDR3 is 13 amino acids long. CDR3 sequence reads: CASSERTSGVTYF. CDR3 DNA: TGTGCCAGCAGCGAACGGACTAGCGGGGTGACTTACTTC.

The genes are TRBV7-9 and TRBJ1-1, with 7 bases aligning to TRBD1. This CDR3 comprises 14 residues. Germline loops: CDR1 SEHNR, CDR2 FQNEAQ (reference sequence). V gave up 3 bases and J gave up 1 base; unmatched junction bases: 2. DNA for the CDR3: TGTGCCAGCAGCTTGGGGACAGCGAACACTGAAGCTTTCTTT. Its protein product is CASSLGTANTEAFF. Based on the CDR3 plus reference TRBV7-9 and TRBJ1-1, the full variable domain is DTGVSQNPRHKITKRGQNVTFRCDPISEHNRLYWYRQTLGQGPEFLTYFQNEAQLEKSRLLSDRFSAERPKGSFSTLEIQRTEQGDSAMYLCASSLGTANTEAFFGQGTRLTVV.

The chain combines TRBV24-1 with TRBJ2-3; 7 nucleotides line up with TRBD2. The CDR3 runs to 17 residues. CDR1 and CDR2 (germline): KGHDR, SFDVKD. The V and J ends lost 6 bases and 0 bases, in that order; junction bases with no gene match: 11. CDR3 residues: CATSQGGVAGSTDTQYF. CDR3 in DNA: TGTGCCACCAGTCAGGGTGGGGTAGCGGGTAGCACAGATACGCAGTATTTT.

This clone was counted between two and nine times. The chain is built from TRBV29-1 and TRBJ1-5; 9 nucleotides align to TRBD1. The CDR3 totals 14 residues. After removal of 5 bases from V and 1 base from J, the junction contained 3 bases not matched to a gene. CDR1 is SQVTM and CDR2 is ANQGSEA in the germline V gene. This chain's CDR3 is CSVIGTGSNQPQHF. CDR3 in DNA: TGCAGCGTTATTGGGACAGGGAGCAATCAGCCCCAGCATTTT.

The chain is built from TRBV4-2 and TRBJ2-7; TRBD2 matches at 8 bases. Germline-derived CDR1 and CDR2 are LGHNA and YNFKEQ. This CDR3 is 16 amino acids long. The V gene end was trimmed by 0 bases and the J gene end by 1 base; junction bases not matched to a gene: 5. The CDR3 region has the DNA TGTGCCAGCAGCCAAGAGTGGAAGCGGGGGTCCTACGAGCAGTACTTC. It translates to CASSQEWKRGSYEQYF.

This chain joins TRBV30 and TRBJ2-5; 7 bases match TRBD1. CDR1 GTSNPN and CDR2 SVGIG come from the germline V gene (reference sequence). The CDR3 spans 15 residues. The trim removed 2 bases at V and 2 bases at J, leaving 8 bases unmatched. DNA of the CDR3: TGTGCCTGGAGTTTTACGACAGGGCCACAAGAGACCCAGTACTTC. Amino acid sequence: CAWSFTTGPQETQYF.

The chain joins TRBV10-3 to TRBJ1-3; TRBD1 aligns across 9 bases. The CDR3 consists of 15 residues. The junction had 5 bases not matched to a gene; V was cut back by 4 bases and J by 4 bases. The germline gives CDR1 ENHRY, CDR2 SYGVKD. CDR3 DNA sequence: TGTGCCATCAGTGGCTACACAGGGGGCGGAAACACCATATATTTT. It yields the protein CAISGYTGGGNTIYF.

The chain is built from TRBV3-1 (or the pseudogene TRBV3-2) and TRBJ1-1; D unresolved. The CDR3 has 15 amino acids. The ends were cut back, 1 base at V and 6 bases at J, with 15 bases in the middle. CDR1 LGHDT and CDR2 YNNKEL come from the germline V gene (reference sequence). The CDR3 here is CASSQGVRGFPEAFF. The CDR3 DNA sequence: TGTGCCAGCAGCCAAGGGGTTCGGGGTTTCCCTGAAGCTTTCTTT.

The chain employs TRBV28 and TRBJ1-1; TRBD1 matches at 7 bases. CDR3 length: 12 amino acids. Germline V gene data show CDR1 as MDHEN and CDR2 as SYDVKM. V lost 6 bases to trimming and J lost 8 bases; unmatched junction nucleotides: 6. The CDR3 sequence: CASRTGQVEAFF. The CDR3, as DNA: TGTGCCAGCAGGACCGGACAGGTCGAAGCTTTCTTT.

This sequence joins TRBV3-1 (or the pseudogene TRBV3-2) and TRBJ2-7; 9 bases line up with TRBD1. The V segment lost 0 bases and the J segment 7 bases; nucleotides outside the gene matches: 7. CDR3 length: 15 amino acids. CDR1 is LGHDT, CDR2 YNNKEL, per germline (reference sequence). The CDR3 coding sequence is TGTGCCAGCAGCCAAGAAGGAGGACAGGGGCGAGAGCAGTACTTC. Translation gives CASSQEGGQGREQYF.

This clone was seen only a few times. The gene calls are TRBV29-1 and TRBJ2-1; maybe TRBD1 (5 bases). This CDR3 has 12 residues. Per germline, CDR1 SQVTM and CDR2 ANQGSEA. In DNA form, the CDR3 reads TGCACCGCCAGGCAGGGAATCAATGAGCAGTTCTTC. Encoded protein: CTARQGINEQFF.

The chain is built from TRBV27 and TRBJ2-3; 11 bases agree with TRBD1. V lost 10 bases and J lost 4; bases outside the gene matches: 7. Germline CDR1 MNHEY, CDR2 SMNVEV (reference sequence). The CDR3 loop spans 14 amino acids. CDR3 DNA sequence: TGTGCCACTGGGGACAGGGGGGTAGCAGATACGCAGTATTTT. It is translated as CATGDRGVADTQYF.

This sequence joins TRBV27 and TRBJ1-1; no clear D. CDR1 is MNHEY, CDR2 SMNVEV, per germline (reference sequence). The CDR3 contains 14 residues. Trimming took off 6 bases at V and 1 base at J, with 12 bases between the two ends. The CDR3 is CASSPRGQNTEAFF. The CDR3 nucleotides are TGTGCCAGCAGCCCCCGAGGTCAGAACACTGAAGCTTTCTTT.

This chain links TRBV13 with TRBJ2-7, with D possibly TRBD2 on 6 matching bases. Trimming pared 4 bases from V and 0 bases from J, leaving 13 bases between. Germline CDR1 and CDR2: PRHDT and FYEKMQ (reference sequence). This CDR3 is built from 15 residues. The CDR3 DNA follows: TGTGCCAGCAGCTCCCGGGACTTTAGCTCCTACGAGCAGTACTTC. Its translation is CASSSRDFSSYEQYF. The variable domain in full, with the rest retrieved from reference TRBV13 and TRBJ2-7, is AAGVIQSPRHLIKEKRETATLKCYPIPRHDTVYWYQQGPGQDPQFLISFYEKMQSDKGSIPDRFSAQQFSDYHSELNMSSLELGDSALYFCASSSRDFSSYEQYFGPGTRLTVT.

The genes are TRBV11-2 and TRBJ2-7; 10 nucleotides line up with TRBD2. This CDR3 contains 15 residues. With 4 bases clipped from V and 5 bases from J, the junction kept 8 bases outside the gene matches. Germline loops: CDR1 SGHAT, CDR2 FQNNGV. Here the CDR3 reads CASSSSGGAPHEQYF. DNA of the CDR3: TGTGCCAGCAGCTCCAGCGGGGGGGCTCCCCACGAGCAGTACTTC.

The V call is TRBV7-9, the J call TRBJ1-4, with D maybe TRBD1 (6 bases). CDR3 length: 13 residues. The germline gives CDR1 SEHNR, CDR2 FQNEAQ (reference sequence). V lost 6 bases to trimming and J lost 8 bases, with 13 bases between them. The CDR3 DNA sequence: TGTGCCAGCAGGGCCTACAGGGAGGAAAAACTGTTTTTT. This codes for CASRAYREEKLFF.

This rearrangement joins TRBV10-1 to TRBJ1-6; D is perhaps TRBD1 (5 bases). This CDR3 contains 14 residues. V was pared by 11 bases and J by 7 bases, with 18 bases between. Germline assignment: CDR1 WNHNN and CDR2 SYGVQD (reference sequence). The CDR3 loop reads CAPRTRGVNSPLHF. The CDR3 DNA reads TGCGCCCCCCGGACCCGGGGGGTCAATTCACCCCTCCACTTT.

The chain has TRBV30 and TRBJ2-4, with D unclear. V was cut by 3 bases and J by 1 base, with 13 bases left in between. The CDR3 spans 15 residues. Germline CDR1 GTSNPN, CDR2 SVGIG (reference sequence). The CDR3 DNA sequence: TGTGCCTGGAGCCCCGAGGTCTCGGCCAAAAACATTCAGTACTTC. Amino acids: CAWSPEVSAKNIQYF.

The chain carries TRBV2 and TRBJ1-4; possibly TRBD1 for D (5 bases). Germline loops: CDR1 SNHLY, CDR2 FYNNEI. V gave up 4 bases and J gave up 6 bases, with 15 bases separating them. The CDR3 covers 15 residues. The CDR3 coding sequence is TGTGCCAGCAGTGCTCGACAGCTTACCGATGAAAAACTGTTTTTT. As protein: CASSARQLTDEKLFF.

This sequence joins TRBV29-1 and TRBJ2-5; the D is unclear. V dropped 4 bases and J dropped 4 bases, with 10 bases sitting between them. The CDR3 contains 12 residues. Germline CDR1 SQVTM, CDR2 ANQGSEA. The CDR3 sequence: CSVGSLGETQYF. In DNA, the CDR3 is TGCAGCGTTGGCTCCCTAGGAGAGACCCAGTACTTC. Variable domain in full (rest from reference TRBV29-1 and TRBJ2-5): SAVISQKPSRDICQRGTSLTIQCQVDSQVTMMFWYRQQPGQSLTLIATANQGSEATYESGFVIDKFPISRPNLTFSTLTVSNMSPEDSSIYLCSVGSLGETQYFGPGTRLLVL.

The chain couples TRBV11-2 to TRBJ1-1, with D perhaps TRBD1 (6 bases). The CDR3 sequence is 15 residues long. The germline V gene has CDR1 SGHAT and CDR2 FQNNGV. With 2 bases removed from V and 1 base from J, the gap between germline ends came to 11 bases. The CDR3 is CASSLSRTANTEAFF. The CDR3 DNA is TGTGCCAGCAGCTTATCAAGGACAGCGAACACTGAAGCTTTCTTT.

This clone was picked up a small number of times. The J gene is TRBJ1-6, the V gene TRBV12-3 or TRBV12-4; D not resolved. V lost 2 bases, J lost 9 bases, and 5 bases lay in between. The CDR3 has 12 amino acids. CDR3 in DNA: TGTGCCAGCAGTTTAAGAGGTTCACCCCTCCACTTT. Amino acids: CASSLRGSPLHF.